These T cell receptor beta chains were read from a single sample in a study of naive and memory T cell subsets. TCRdb redid the calling of the 5' RACE reads with MiXCR, one entry per CDR3 protein. The sample records roughly 62,000 distinct CDR3 sequences, 6.5% to 9% being singletons. Receptors were obtained from a female donor in good health. CDR3s include the opening cysteine and the closing phenylalanine or tryptophan. Fields, in order: J gene, D gene, V gene, clone size, CDR3 DNA, CDR3 protein. D genes are given only for firm matches. Size tells how often a clone was seen (once, few, many) or the class of an expanded clone, and some rows leave it out.

>TRBJ2-4|.|TRBV3-1|.
TGTGCCAGCAGCCCGGGGGGCGGGACAGGAAGAGCCAAAAACATTCAGTACTTC
CASSPGGGTGRAKNIQYF
>TRBJ2-6|.|TRBV9|.
TGTGCCAGCACCCTAGGGTACGGCTTTGGGGCCAACGTCCTGACTTTC
CASTLGYGFGANVLTF
>TRBJ2-7|TRBD2|TRBV6-2/TRBV6-3|many
TGTGCCAGCAGACTAGCGGGTGCCTACGAGCAGTACTTC
CASRLAGAYEQYF
>TRBJ1-4|.|TRBV19|few
TGTGCCAGTAGTGCTCGAGCGGGGGAGTGGGAAAAACTGTTTTTT
CASSARAGEWEKLFF
>TRBJ2-3|.|TRBV20-1|many
TGCAGTGCTCGTTCCGGGACGGGGGATACGCAGTATTTT
CSARSGTGDTQYF
>TRBJ1-5|.|TRBV19|.
TGTGCCAGTAGGTCTGTGTATAGCAATCAGCCCCAGCATTTT
CASRSVYSNQPQHF
>TRBJ2-1|TRBD2|TRBV27|many
TGTGCCAGCCATATCCTAGCGGGAAGCTCCTACAATGAGCAGTTCTTC
CASHILAGSSYNEQFF
>TRBJ1-2|.|TRBV12-3/TRBV12-4|many
TGTGCCAGCGCGACAGGAGGGAACGGCTACACCTTC
CASATGGNGYTF
>TRBJ1-1|.|TRBV6-5|.
TGTGCCAGCAGTTACTCCCGGAAAGCTGAAGCTTTCTTT
CASSYSRKAEAFF
>TRBJ2-3|.|TRBV6-5|many
TGTGCCAGCAGCCGGGGGGCCTCAGATACGCAGTATTTT
CASSRGASDTQYF
>TRBJ1-2|.|TRBV12-3/TRBV12-4|few
TGTGCCAGCAGTTTAAGGGGCGAGGGCTATGGCTACACCTTC
CASSLRGEGYGYTF
>TRBJ1-2|TRBD1|TRBV29-1|many
TGCAGCGTGCTCCAAGGGGGCAGTGGCTACACCTTC
CSVLQGGSGYTF
>TRBJ2-1|.|TRBV19|few
TGTGCCAGTAGTATGAAGGGACTGGCCTCCTACAATGAGCAGTTCTTC
CASSMKGLASYNEQFF
>TRBJ2-3|.|TRBV7-9|few
TGTGCCAGCACCCAGGCCGAGGATACGCAGTATTTT
CASTQAEDTQYF
>TRBJ2-1|TRBD1|TRBV29-1|many
TGCAGCGTTGCAGGGGGATTGATCAACAATGAGCAGTTCTTC
CSVAGGLINNEQFF
>TRBJ2-1|TRBD2|TRBV4-2|few
TGTGCCAGCAGCCAACAAGCGGGGGGGCCGGGAAATGAGCAGTTCTTC
CASSQQAGGPGNEQFF
>TRBJ1-1|.|TRBV9|many
TGTGCCAGCAGCGTAGTTGGGGACTTTAACACTGAAGCTTTCTTT
CASSVVGDFNTEAFF
>TRBJ2-3|.|TRBV5-1|once
TGCGCCAGCAGCTTGGACGTCGGCCCAGGAGGGCAGTATTTT
CASSLDVGPGGQYF
>TRBJ2-3|.|TRBV5-1|.
TGCGCCAGCAGCCCTGGAGGGGGCGGCACAGATACGCAGTATTTT
CASSPGGGGTDTQYF
>TRBJ2-4|.|TRBV29-1|many
TGCAGCGCCGAGGGGGAAAACATTCAGTACTTC
CSAEGENIQYF
>TRBJ2-7|TRBD2|TRBV12-3/TRBV12-4|few
TGTGCCAGCAGACCAGGACTAGCGGGGTCCTACGAGCAGTACTTC
CASRPGLAGSYEQYF
>TRBJ1-1|TRBD1|TRBV5-1|.
TGCGCCAGCAGCATGGATACAGGGGCCGAGGCTTTCTTT
CASSMDTGAEAFF
>TRBJ2-1|TRBD1|TRBV6-2/TRBV6-3|many
TGTGCCAGCAGTTACCGGACAGGGGCGTACAATGAGCAGTTCTTC
CASSYRTGAYNEQFF
>TRBJ2-3|.|TRBV13|.
TGTGCCAGCAGCTTAGTGGATCGGGACGGCGCAGATACGCAGTATTTT
CASSLVDRDGADTQYF
>TRBJ2-3|TRBD1|TRBV15|.
TGTGCCACCAGCCCCGGGACAGGGGTTACAGATACGCAGTATTTT
CATSPGTGVTDTQYF
>TRBJ2-3|TRBD2|TRBV28|few
TGTGCCAGCAGTCAGTCGGGACTAGCGGGGGGGATTAAAACTAGCACAGATACGCAGTATTTT
CASSQSGLAGGIKTSTDTQYF
>TRBJ2-7|.|TRBV11-2|few
TGTGCCAGCAGCTCCGTGAGGGGTACGTTCTACGAGCAGTACTTC
CASSSVRGTFYEQYF
>TRBJ2-7|.|TRBV6-1|.
TGTGCCAGCAGTCCTCCGGGGCTTGTTTCCTACGAGCAGTACTTC
CASSPPGLVSYEQYF
>TRBJ2-1|TRBD1|TRBV19|many
TGTGCCAGTAGTATCAAAGCCCCTTCGGACAGGGAGAATGAGCAGTTCTTC
CASSIKAPSDRENEQFF
>TRBJ2-1|TRBD2|TRBV7-9|.
TGTGCAAGCAGCTTCGGACTAGCGGGGGGGTCTGAGCAGTTCTTC
CASSFGLAGGSEQFF
>TRBJ2-7|TRBD2|TRBV20-1|many
TGCAGTGCGCCGGGACTAGAAGACTACGAGCAGTACTTC
CSAPGLEDYEQYF
>TRBJ2-2|.|TRBV11-2|.
TGTGCCAGCAGCTTAGATATCAGGGAGCTGTTTTTT
CASSLDIRELFF
>TRBJ2-3|TRBD2|TRBV11-2|.
TGTGCCAGCAGCTTCCCTAGCGGGCCGTCTAGCACAGATACGCAGTATTTT
CASSFPSGPSSTDTQYF
>TRBJ2-5|.|TRBV24-1|.
TGTGCCACCAGTGATTTTCCAGCGGAAGAGACCCAGTACTTC
CATSDFPAEETQYF
>TRBJ2-1|.|TRBV10-3|.
TGTGCCATCAGTGACAGGGGCGACAATGAGCAGTTCTTC
CAISDRGDNEQFF
>TRBJ2-1|.|TRBV29-1|many
TGCAGCGTGGGGCATGGGTCCTACAATGAGCAGTTCTTC
CSVGHGSYNEQFF